The sequence of this TCR beta chain was determined in a study of blood T cell repertoires in COVID-19. The wider study: PBMCs, B-cell-depleted T cells, or T cells provided the cDNA or gDNA that made up the material.

The table came from immunoSEQ multiplex PCR; TCRdb's copy has only in-frame clones and leaves some out. The repertoire includes under 300,000 clones, 75% to 90% of them detected once, and less than 3% sits in the top ten. Germline values: CDR1 SGHVS, CDR2 FNYEAQ. The length of the CDR3 is 17 residues. The V gene lost 5 bases and the J gene lost 3 bases, with 21 bases spanning the gap. V and J are TRBV7-6 and TRBJ2-3; D uncertain. The sample was peripheral blood. The TCR originated in a woman in her twenties or thirties with active or convalescent COVID-19. The CDR3 is CASSTSQNRGKTDTQYF. CDR3 bases: TGTGCCAGCAGCACCTCCCAGAACCGAGGAAAAACAGATACGCAGTATTTT.